This entry features one T cell receptor (beta chain) sequence. This clone has only one observation. Its antigen target is currently unknown. There are no base qualities to consult, and no much larger clone falls within one base. The CDR1 and CDR2 encoded by the germline V gene are MDHEN and SYDVKM. V drops 6 bases and J drops 0 bases, leaving 9 bases in between. The CDR3 runs 14 residues from the cysteine to the phenylalanine. The entry retains the CDR3 DNA only, 42 bases that are in frame from base 1. To sequence the TCRbeta CDR3 region, genomic DNA was isolated from the sorted cells. The immunoSEQ Assay was used for sequencing of TCRbeta CDR3 regions. In its TCRdb copy, this immuneACCESS table keeps in-frame sequences only and misses some clones. Where compared with another copy, unresolved V genes explain less than half of these, and the others have no known cause. Here the sample has over 10,000 clones; about 76% occur a single time. The ten largest clones take up roughly 29% of the sample.

The trial excluded patients who had a history of autoimmune disease or were on systemic immunosuppression. Peripheral blood for TCR sequencing was collected from all dose cohorts at baseline, on cycle 4 day 1, and on cycle 7 day 1. Samples came from an open-label, multicenter, first-in-human phase I dose-escalation trial of ivuxolimab. The trial enrolled adults with locally advanced or metastatic head and neck squamous cell, hepatocellular, melanoma or renal cell carcinoma. CD4+ and CD8+ T cells were sorted separately from peripheral blood before TCR sequencing. These data belong to a study of OX40 agonist ivuxolimab in advanced cancers. Broadly, across the study: Ivuxolimab was an agonistic, fully human IgG2 monoclonal antibody directed against OX40 (CD134), a costimulatory receptor. Of the roughly 54 dose-escalation patients, hepatocellular carcinoma was present in about 20, melanoma in around 15, renal cell carcinoma in 9 and head and neck cancer in 9. The paper covers the monotherapy dose-escalation part of the phase I ivuxolimab trial, which included N of about 50 patients. Intravenous ivuxolimab was administered to patients every 2 weeks at six dose levels: 0.01, 0.1, 0.3, 1.5, 3 and 10 mg/kg. Partial responses were achieved by three dose-escalation patients, of whom one had hepatocellular carcinoma and two had cutaneous melanoma. In the dose-escalation cohort, approximately 83% of patients were male, and the mean age was 60 years with a range of roughly 23 to 79. Prior anti-PD-1, anti-PD-L1 or anti-CTLA-4 therapy was permitted, and checkpoint inhibitors had been received by around 39% of dose-escalation patients. The purpose of peripheral TCRbeta sequencing was to test whether ivuxolimab changed TCR sequence diversity and led to clonal T-cell expansion. Overall study outcomes, separate from this receptor: On average, CD8+ T cells showed more expanded clones than CD4+ T cells after ivuxolimab. At doses of 0.1 to 3.0 mg/kg, clonal expansion of both CD4+ and CD8+ blood T cells was observed from baseline to week 6. The antigen specificity of the peripheral T cells that underwent clonal expansion was not determined. Partial responders in the 0.1-3.0 mg/kg groups had among the lowest normalized peripheral clonal expansion, especially among CD8+ T cells. Low levels of normalized T-cell clonal expansion were also seen in some patients who did not respond.

The receptor was isolated from an adult with an advanced solid tumor such as melanoma, head and neck, liver or kidney cancer. Sequencing was performed on CD4+ or CD8+ T cells sorted from blood, taken in a trial of the OX40 agonist ivuxolimab. The chain was built from TRBV28 and TRBJ2-1; the D match is possibly TRBD1 or TRBD2, with 5 bases aligned in each. The CDR3 region has the sequence CASSSGTSYNEQFF. The nucleotides are TGTGCCAGCAGCTCAGGGACCTCCTACAATGAGCAGTTCTTC.